The present T cell receptor (beta chain) was sequenced within a study of CD8 T cells in Susac syndrome. Whole-study results and caveats: The authors found around 15 Susac-specific public clones in total CD8+ repertoires and five or six in CD8+ TEMRA repertoires.

RNA amounts of roughly 0.5 to 1 ug underwent reverse transcription with random hexamers. TCRdb passed the immunoSEQ multiplex PCR reads through MiXCR, listing each CDR3 protein once. The table includes around 130,000 distinct CDR3 sequences, 85% to 95% detected once. Turning to this clonotype: Its antigen remains unidentified.

Trimming stripped 6 bases from V and 0 bases from J, with 9 bases between. CDR3 size: 14 residues. Per germline, CDR1 PRHDT and CDR2 FYEKMQ (reference sequence). This clonotype was obtained from a human donor with Susac syndrome. V gene TRBV13 combines with J gene TRBJ2-1; TRBD2 is a possible D gene (5 bases). Sequenced sample: CD8+ T cells from PBMCs. CDR3: CASRLEDSYNEQFF. Here the CDR3 DNA reads TGTGCCAGCAGACTAGAGGACTCCTACAATGAGCAGTTCTTC.